A selection of T cell receptor beta chains follows, all from one sample in a study of cytomegalovirus exposure and HLA in healthy donors. Measured with immunoSEQ multiplex PCR; TCRdb has only the in-frame clones, and not every one. The table lists about 160,000 clones. Sequenced material: PBMCs. Receptor source: a woman between 55 and 75 years old in good health and CMV-seronegative. Both conserved end residues are part of each CDR3. The order of the fields is D gene, V gene, J gene, CDR3 protein, CDR3 DNA. A D gene is named only where the DNA matches it firmly.

TRBD2	TRBV7-8	TRBJ2-7	CASSYAGGSSTYEQYF	TGTGCCAGCAGCTACGCGGGGGGTAGTTCTACCTACGAGCAGTACTTC
NA	TRBV4-2	TRBJ1-1	CASSQVVSRMNTEAFF	TGTGCCAGCAGCCAAGTAGTAAGCAGGATGAACACTGAAGCTTTCTTT
TRBD2	TRBV10-2	TRBJ2-3	CASSDGLAGAADTQYF	TGCGCCAGCAGTGACGGGCTAGCGGGAGCTGCAGATACGCAGTATTTT
TRBD2	TRBV7-8	TRBJ2-7	CASSSQGLAYEQYF	TGTGCCAGCAGCTCCCAGGGACTAGCTTACGAGCAGTACTTC
NA	TRBV7-2	TRBJ1-5	CASAGPGGQPQHF	TGTGCCAGCGCCGGACCGGGGGGGCAGCCCCAGCATTTT
TRBD1	TRBV7-2	TRBJ1-2	CASSSSGTGTFYGYTF	TGTGCCAGCAGCTCCAGTGGGACAGGGACTTTCTATGGCTACACCTTC
TRBD1	TRBV27	TRBJ1-1	CASSFGWDRKAFF	TGTGCCAGCAGTTTCGGGTGGGACAGGAAAGCTTTCTTT
NA	TRBV11-3	TRBJ2-7	CATKIRFEQYF	TGTGCCACCAAGATCCGGTTCGAGCAGTACTTC
NA	TRBV7-9	TRBJ2-5	CASSLRLNGETQYF	TGTGCCAGCAGCTTAAGACTAAATGGAGAGACCCAGTACTTC
TRBD2	TRBV13	TRBJ2-1	CASSTRTSGTYNEQFF	TGTGCCAGCAGCACCCGGACTAGCGGTACCTACAATGAGCAGTTCTTC
NA	TRBV6-5	TRBJ2-1	CASSFGQGSGNEQFF	TGTGCCAGCAGTTTTGGCCAGGGGTCTGGCAATGAGCAGTTCTTC
NA	TRBV27	TRBJ1-2	CASRERGHGYTF	TGTGCCAGCAGGGAAAGGGGCCATGGCTACACCTTC
TRBD1	TRBV18	TRBJ1-4	CASSPRTGTEKLFF	TGTGCCAGCTCACCACGGACAGGGACTGAAAAACTGTTTTTT
TRBD2	TRBV5-1	TRBJ2-7	CASSRGGSAYEQYF	TGCGCCAGCAGCCGCGGCGGGAGCGCCTACGAGCAGTACTTC
TRBD2	TRBV10-3	TRBJ2-7	CAISVGLAGVSGSYEQYF	TGTGCCATCAGTGTGGGACTAGCGGGAGTTTCTGGAAGCTACGAGCAGTACTTC
NA	TRBV6-1	TRBJ1-1	CATGGDTEAFF	TGTGCCACCGGTGGAGACACTGAAGCTTTCTTT
TRBD1	TRBV5-1	TRBJ2-1	CASSLVDRDNEQFF	TGCGCCAGCAGCTTAGTCGACAGGGACAATGAGCAGTTCTTC